This T cell receptor (beta chain) originates from a study of T cell responses to AZD1222 COVID-19 vaccine. Sequenced by immunoSEQ multiplex PCR; TCRdb stores in-frame clones only, minus some. In the table there are approximately 120,000 clones, 88% of which are singletons. J lost 3 bases, V lost 3 bases, and 5 bases had no gene match. The V gene's germline CDR1 is LNHDA and CDR2 SQIVND (reference sequence). CDR3 size: 15 residues. The source is an adult in good health. The V and J genes are TRBV19 and TRBJ2-7, with 10 bases identical to TRBD2. The starting material was peripheral blood, obtained on day 0 of AZD1222 vaccination. The CDR3 loop is CASSMTLAGRYEQYF. DNA of the CDR3: TGTGCCAGTAGTATGACACTAGCGGGACGCTACGAGCAGTACTTC.